This TCR beta chain was captured by sequencing in a study of blood T cell repertoires in COVID-19. Study as a whole: Whether acute or convalescent, the COVID-19 samples came from the United States, Italy and Spain. The analysed material was cDNA or gDNA that came from T cells, B-cell-depleted T cells, or PBMCs.

J lost 7 bases, V lost 5 bases, and 5 bases had no gene match. The CDR3 runs 14 residues. Germline V CDR1 and CDR2: SNHLY, FYNNEI. Authors' methods: Reference gene primer amplification in the assay estimated nucleated cell counts. TCRdb's copy holds only in-frame clones and misses some; the assay was immunoSEQ multiplex PCR. The V and J calls and clone size are taken from that table; D and trimming were inferred from the DNA. The sample yields tens of thousands of clones, 80% to 90% seen once. This TCR came from a human donor in a cohort sampled during active COVID-19. The donor label of this sample is uncertain. The V and J genes are TRBV2 and TRBJ1-4; 9 bases fit TRBD1. Sequenced: peripheral blood. CDR3 residues: CASSKGTGTEKLFF. The CDR3 DNA reads TGTGCCAGCAGTAAGGGGACAGGGACTGAAAAACTGTTTTTT.